What follows are 21 T cell receptor beta chains derived from one specimen sequenced in a study of shared clonotypes between healthy human individuals. Clones were sequenced by immunoSEQ multiplex PCR, and TCRdb holds only the in-frame ones, with some missing. The data hold approximately 2.1 million clones, with 85% to 95% observed a single time. Sequencing used naive CD4+ T cells from PBMCs. Subset denoted: CD45RA+ positively selected. The receptors derive from a man between 18 and 35 years old in good health. Some clones in this sample may be carry-over from other donors' samples.

The chain uses TRBV2 and TRBJ2-7, with D possibly TRBD1 on 6 matching bases. This CDR3 is built from 14 residues. The ends were cut back, 7 bases at V and 4 bases at J, with 17 bases in the middle. CDR1 is SNHLY and CDR2 is FYNNEI in the germline V gene. CDR3 amino acids: CASTTQRGMYEQYF. CDR3 nucleotides: TGTGCCAGCACAACCCAGAGGGGGATGTACGAGCAGTACTTC.

J is TRBJ2-7 and V is TRBV5-4, with 7 bases that match TRBD1. The CDR3 sequence is 12 residues long. The germline CDR1 and CDR2 sequences are SGHNT and YYREEE (reference sequence). The ends lost 6 bases at V and 5 bases at J; junction bases unmatched: 5. The CDR3 nucleotides read TGTGCCAGCAAACGAACAGGGGACGAGCAGTACTTC. It codes for CASKRTGDEQYF.

The chain has TRBV9 and TRBJ2-5; D ambiguous. Trimming stripped 0 bases from V and 1 base from J, with 7 bases between. Germline V CDR1 and CDR2: SGDLS, YYNGEE. There are 14 residues in the CDR3. The CDR3 DNA sequence: TGTGCCAGCAGCGTAGGGGCAGTCCAAGAGACCCAGTACTTC. It specifies CASSVGAVQETQYF.

This clone was detected once. The chain uses TRBV18 and TRBJ1-5; D is unclear. The CDR3 spans 15 residues. Germline CDR1 KGHSH, CDR2 LQKENI. V dropped 5 bases and J dropped 4 bases, with 15 bases sitting between them. The CDR3 loop is CASSTMDGTNQPQHF. The CDR3 DNA reads as TGTGCCAGCTCAACCATGGACGGAACAAATCAGCCCCAGCATTTT.

DNA for the CDR3: TGTGCCAGCAGCTTGTTCAGGGCATCATCCTACAATGAGCAGTTCTTC. Translated: CASSLFRASSYNEQFF. The chain links TRBV5-6 to TRBJ2-1, with a weak D call TRBD1 (5 bases). CDR1 is SGHDT, CDR2 YYEEEE, per germline. Trimming pared 1 base from V and 1 base from J, leaving 12 bases between. The CDR3 has 16 amino acids.

The chain links TRBV12-5 to TRBJ2-3; 9 bases line up with TRBD2. CDR1 LGHNT and CDR2 FRNRAP come from the germline V gene. This CDR3 spans 14 amino acids. With 7 bases clipped from V and 7 bases from J, the junction kept 9 bases outside the gene matches. The CDR3 reads CASALAGVRNTQYF. CDR3 DNA: TGTGCTAGTGCCTTAGCGGGAGTACGAAATACGCAGTATTTT. Looking up the rest from reference TRBV12-5 and TRBJ2-3 gives the full variable domain: DARVTQTPRHKVTEMGQEVTMRCQPILGHNTVFWYRQTMMQGLELLAYFRNRAPLDDSGMPKDRFSAEMPDATLATLKIQPSEPRDSAVYFCASALAGVRNTQYFGPGTRLTVL.

The rearrangement joins TRBV30 to TRBJ1-4; no clear D. Trimming shortened V by 5 bases and J by 7 bases, and 14 bases separated the two germline ends. CDR1 is GTSNPN and CDR2 is SVGIG in the germline V gene (reference sequence). The CDR3 is 13 residues long. CDR3 nucleotide sequence: TGTGCCTGGGGAAACAGTATTGGTGAAAAACTGTTTTTT. Protein: CAWGNSIGEKLFF.

This chain joins TRBV5-1 and TRBJ2-3; D remains ambiguous. The CDR3 length is 14 residues. The V end lost 0 bases, the J end lost 6 bases, and 11 bases lay between the germline ends. Germline CDR1 reads SGHRS; CDR2 reads YFSETQ. CDR3 nucleotides: TGCGCCAGCAGCTTGGCTGGACCTTGGGATACGCAGTATTTT. It is translated as CASSLAGPWDTQYF.

To note about this clone: The sample contains more than one DNA sequence encoding this CDR3. The V gene is TRBV28, the J gene TRBJ2-3; D might be TRBD2 (7 bases). The germline CDR1 and CDR2 sequences are MDHEN and SYDVKM. Trimming took 5 bases from V and 3 from J, leaving 15 bases between them. The CDR3 runs to 15 residues. The DNA for the CDR3 is TGTGCCAGCAGTCCAAGGGGGGGGCCGACAGATACGCAGTATTTT. Amino acid sequence: CASSPRGGPTDTQYF.

Notes on this clone: The same CDR3 can be traced to other DNA sequences in this sample. This chain connects TRBV28 to TRBJ1-5, with D unresolved. The V end lost 2 bases, the J end lost 0 bases, and 8 bases lay between the germline ends. Germline V lookup: CDR1 MDHEN, CDR2 SYDVKM. The CDR3 length is 15 residues. CDR3 residues: CASSLGQYSNQPQHF. In DNA form, the CDR3 reads TGTGCCAGCAGTTTAGGTCAGTATAGCAATCAGCCCCAGCATTTT.

The gene calls are TRBV6-5 and TRBJ1-2; TRBD1 is a possible D gene (6 bases). The CDR3 extends over 14 amino acids. V dropped 3 bases and J dropped 4 bases, with 12 bases sitting between them. Per the germline V gene, CDR1 is MNHEY and CDR2 is SVGAGI. Here the CDR3 reads CASSYQQGGYGYTF. The CDR3 DNA reads TGTGCCAGCAGTTATCAACAGGGAGGCTATGGCTACACCTTC.

V gene TRBV6-1 combines with J gene TRBJ2-7; TRBD1 matches 9 bases. V lost 5 bases to trimming and J lost 4 bases; unmatched junction nucleotides: 6. Per the germline V gene, CDR1 is MNHNS and CDR2 is SASEGT. The CDR3 totals 14 residues. The chain's CDR3 is CASSPGTGIYEQYF. The DNA of the CDR3 is TGTGCCAGCAGTCCGGGGACAGGGATATACGAGCAGTACTTC.

V is TRBV27 and J is TRBJ1-2; 7 bases align to TRBD1. The CDR3 covers 13 residues. J was trimmed by 8 bases and V by 5 bases; bases with no gene match: 8. The germline gives CDR1 MNHEY, CDR2 SMNVEV (reference sequence). The CDR3 coding sequence is TGTGCCAGCAGTCCTCGGACAGGAGGAGGCTACACCTTC. It yields the protein CASSPRTGGGYTF.

Only one count was recorded for this clone. This chain links TRBV28 with TRBJ2-3, with 11 bases that match TRBD2. The germline gives CDR1 MDHEN, CDR2 SYDVKM. The CDR3 is made up of 20 amino acids. With 3 bases clipped from V and 5 bases from J, the junction kept 19 bases outside the gene matches. The CDR3 here is CASSFTRQIILAGVGDTQYF. The DNA of the CDR3 is TGTGCCAGCAGTTTTACCCGACAGATTATACTAGCGGGGGTGGGAGATACGCAGTATTTT.

The genes are TRBV6-4 and TRBJ1-6; no clear D gene. The CDR3 is made up of 13 amino acids. Germline V gene sequence: CDR1 MRHNA, CDR2 SNTAGT. Trimming shortened V by 0 bases and J by 10 bases, and 7 bases separated the two germline ends. CDR3 residues: CASSDSRFSPLHF. The CDR3, as DNA: TGTGCCAGCAGTGACTCGAGATTCTCACCCCTCCACTTT.

The chain employs TRBV6-5 and TRBJ1-5; the D is unclear. The CDR3 contains 13 residues. The germline V gene has CDR1 MNHEY and CDR2 SVGAGI. V lost 8 bases and J 1 base, leaving 9 bases between the germline ends. For the CDR3, the DNA is TGTGCCAGCGGGCGGACGAGCAATCAGCCCCAGCATTTT. It encodes CASGRTSNQPQHF.

V usage is TRBV7-8 and J usage is TRBJ2-7; tentatively, D is TRBD1 (6 bases). Trimming removed 0 bases from V and 5 bases from J, with 14 bases in between. Germline CDR1 is SGHVS and CDR2 is FQNEAQ. This CDR3 has 15 amino acids. CDR3: CASSLALTRGHEQYF. The CDR3 DNA reads as TGTGCCAGCAGCTTAGCGCTCACCAGGGGCCACGAGCAGTACTTC.

To note about this clone: This sample includes further DNA sequences coding for the same CDR3. V and J are TRBV20-1 and TRBJ2-7; unclear D gene. Trimming pared 3 bases from V and 4 bases from J, leaving 7 bases between. Germline-derived CDR1 and CDR2 are DFQATT and SNEGSKA (reference sequence). CDR3 length: 11 residues. CDR3 residues: CSASLGYEQYF. As DNA, the CDR3 is TGCAGTGCTAGTTTGGGGTACGAGCAGTACTTC.

The gene calls are TRBV7-9 and TRBJ1-1, with 7 bases lining up with TRBD1. The V and J ends lost 5 bases and 10 bases, in that order; junction bases with no gene match: 7. The CDR3 length is 12 residues. Germline assignment: CDR1 SEHNR and CDR2 FQNEAQ (reference sequence). The CDR3: CASSPTTGAAFF. Written as DNA, the CDR3 is TGTGCCAGCAGCCCTACCACAGGGGCAGCTTTCTTT.

This sequence joins TRBV7-2 and TRBJ2-5; D is possibly TRBD1 or TRBD2 (5 bases each). This CDR3 contains 15 residues. The germline V gene encodes CDR1 SGHTA and CDR2 FQGNSA. V was cut by 1 base and J by 5 bases, with 14 bases left in between. The CDR3 loop is CASSLERGTRETQYF. In DNA form, the CDR3 reads TGTGCCAGCAGCTTAGAACGGGGCACGAGGGAGACCCAGTACTTC.

V gene TRBV4-3 combines with J gene TRBJ2-7, with D maybe TRBD2 (5 bases). Germline V lookup: CDR1 LGHNA, CDR2 YSLEER. V was trimmed by 4 bases and J by 3 bases, leaving 16 bases between them. CDR3 length equals 15 residues. This chain's CDR3 is CASSREVRGIYEQYF. The CDR3, as DNA: TGCGCCAGCAGCCGAGAGGTGAGAGGGATCTACGAGCAGTACTTC.